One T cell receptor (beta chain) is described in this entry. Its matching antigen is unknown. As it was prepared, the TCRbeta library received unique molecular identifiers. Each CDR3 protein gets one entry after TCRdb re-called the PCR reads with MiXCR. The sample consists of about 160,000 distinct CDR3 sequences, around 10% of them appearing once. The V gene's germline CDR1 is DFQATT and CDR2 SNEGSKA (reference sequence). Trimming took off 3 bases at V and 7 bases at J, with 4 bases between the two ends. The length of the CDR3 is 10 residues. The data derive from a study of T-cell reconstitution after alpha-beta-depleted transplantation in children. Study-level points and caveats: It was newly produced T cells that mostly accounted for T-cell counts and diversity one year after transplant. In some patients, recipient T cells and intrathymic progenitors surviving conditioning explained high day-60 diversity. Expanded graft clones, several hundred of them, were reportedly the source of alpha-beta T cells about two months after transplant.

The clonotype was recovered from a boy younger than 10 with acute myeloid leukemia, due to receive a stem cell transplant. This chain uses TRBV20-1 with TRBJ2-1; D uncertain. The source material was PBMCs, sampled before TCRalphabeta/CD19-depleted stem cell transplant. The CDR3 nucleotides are TGCAGTGCTAGTCGGAATGAGCAGTTCTTC. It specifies CSASRNEQFF.